The 17 T cell receptor beta chains listed next were all sequenced from one sample in a study of T cells in Graves' hyperthyroidism and ophthalmopathy (dated by TCRdb to 2018 to 2020). The receptor library was made with multiplex PCR. Sequenced on an Illumina HiSeq 2000. Amplification of TCR beta CDR3 regions was carried out from RNA transcripts. A first-round RT-PCR of the TCR CDR3 used the HTBI primer set with the Qiagen OneStep RT-PCR kit. The public sequencing data were trimmed at Q25 with fastp and processed into clonotypes with MiXCR by TCRdb, which kept only in-frame beta chains. Every entry covers one CDR3 protein and lists the most common genes and DNA from its rows. The sample table records 340,000 or so distinct CDR3 sequences; 15% to 20% of these occur just once. Less than 65% of the sample is held by the ten biggest clonotypes. The sample was blood. The receptors come from a woman aged 45-65 years with Graves' hyperthyroidism.

This clonotype was recorded a few times. CDR3 DNA sequence: TGTGCCAGTAGTATGGGACGGCTCTCCCAAGAGACCCAGTACTTC. It encodes CASSMGRLSQETQYF. The rearrangement uses TRBV19 and TRBJ2-5, with D possibly being TRBD1 or TRBD2 (5 bases each). Germline lookup yields CDR1 LNHDA and CDR2 SQIVND (reference sequence). This CDR3 has 15 amino acids. Trimming took off 3 bases at V and 1 base at J, with 12 bases between the two ends.

The chain has TRBV12-3 or TRBV12-4 and TRBJ2-3, with 10 bases aligning to TRBD2. J was trimmed by 4 bases and V by 4 bases; bases with no gene match: 5. The CDR3 totals 15 residues. In DNA form, the CDR3 reads TGTGCCAGCAGTTACAGCGGGGGGGCCGCAGATACGCAGTATTTT. Translated: CASSYSGGAADTQYF.

This clonotype was counted once. This sequence joins TRBV30 and TRBJ1-6; 8 bases line up with TRBD1. CDR1 is GTSNPN, CDR2 SVGIG, per germline (reference sequence). After removal of 3 bases from V and 9 bases from J, the junction contained 7 bases not matched to a gene. This CDR3 spans 14 amino acids. The CDR3 nucleotides read TGTGCCTGGAGAGAAACAGGGGGAACTTCACCCCTCCACTTT. Protein product: CAWRETGGTSPLHF.

V gene TRBV20-1 combines with J gene TRBJ2-7; 12 positions agree with TRBD2. Germline values: CDR1 DFQATT, CDR2 SNEGSKA (reference sequence). The CDR3 runs 16 residues. J lost 5 bases, V lost 5 bases, and 13 bases had no gene match. In DNA form, the CDR3 reads TGCAGTGCTCCGGGACTAGCGGGCTCGAAGCACGACGAGCAGTACTTC. Residues: CSAPGLAGSKHDEQYF.

The sample holds a few counts of this clonotype. The chain combines TRBV6-4 with TRBJ2-7; 8 positions agree with TRBD2. The V gene's germline CDR1 is MRHNA and CDR2 SNTAGT. The CDR3 is 15 residues long. V shed 1 base and J 6 bases; nucleotides not matched to a gene: 8. CDR3 in DNA: TGTGCCAGCAGTGACTGGGCGGGAGGAGCCTCCGAGCAGTACTTC. It translates to CASSDWAGGASEQYF.

The gene calls are TRBV20-1 and TRBJ2-7; 8 bases agree with TRBD1. This CDR3 has 13 amino acids. V gave up 3 bases and J gave up 6 bases; unmatched junction bases: 7. Germline loops: CDR1 DFQATT, CDR2 SNEGSKA (reference sequence). The CDR3 coding sequence is TGCAGTGCTAGGAGGGACAGGTCGTCCGAGCAGTACTTC. Its translation is CSARRDRSSEQYF.

A few counts support this clonotype. The rearrangement joins TRBV4-1 to TRBJ1-5; possibly TRBD1 for D (5 bases). The CDR3 is 15 residues long. CDR1 MGHRA and CDR2 YSYEKL come from the germline V gene. V lost 0 bases and J 6 bases, leaving 12 bases between the germline ends. The DNA of the CDR3 is TGCGCCAGCAGCCAAGAGGGGCAGGGAGGTCAGCCCCAGCATTTT. The encoded protein is CASSQEGQGGQPQHF.

The chain combines TRBV4-1 with TRBJ2-7; D ambiguous. The CDR3 covers 15 residues. Trimming removed 0 bases from V and 5 bases from J, with 14 bases in between. Germline CDR1 reads MGHRA; CDR2 reads YSYEKL. The CDR3 loop is CASSQENWGVNEQYF. CDR3 sequence (DNA): TGCGCCAGCAGCCAAGAGAACTGGGGTGTGAACGAGCAGTACTTC.

Many counts were recorded for this clonotype. The chain employs TRBV3-1 and TRBJ2-1; D gene unclear. Looked up from germline, CDR1 is LGHDT and CDR2 is YNNKEL (reference sequence). This CDR3 region has 16 residues. V was clipped by 5 bases and J by 6 bases, with 20 bases between them. In DNA form, the CDR3 reads TGTGCCAGCAGCGACGATGGTGGTTCCGCTGGCAATGAGCAGTTCTTC. The encoded protein is CASSDDGGSAGNEQFF.

Concerning this clonotype: This could be a read error, since a much larger clone is one nucleotide away. The chain recombines TRBV7-9 with TRBJ1-1, with unresolved D. Trimming took off 7 bases at V and 0 bases at J, with 9 bases between the two ends. The V gene's germline CDR1 is SEHNR and CDR2 FQNEAQ (reference sequence). CDR3 size: 13 residues. CDR3 sequence (DNA): TGTGCCAGCAAGGGCAGCCTGAACACTGAAGCTTTCTTT. It translates to CASKGSLNTEAFF.

This CDR3 is CSARDGSARGTAETQYF. The DNA for the CDR3 is TGCAGTGCTAGAGATGGGTCAGCGCGAGGGACCGCAGAGACCCAGTACTTC. The chain uses TRBV20-1 and TRBJ2-5; D is possibly TRBD1 or TRBD2 (5 bases each). The CDR3 is made up of 17 amino acids. With 0 bases removed from V and 4 bases from J, the gap between germline ends came to 21 bases. From germline, CDR1 is DFQATT and CDR2 SNEGSKA (reference sequence).

This clonotype came up once. Possible read error: a much larger clone is one base away. The chain is built from TRBV5-1 and TRBJ2-1; TRBD1 agrees at 7 bases. The CDR3 is made up of 14 amino acids. Germline lookup yields CDR1 SGHRS and CDR2 YFSETQ. Trimming cost V 4 bases and J 5 bases; bases outside gene matches: 6. CDR3 loop: CASSGGQEHNEQFF. CDR3 nucleotide sequence: TGCGCCAGCAGCGGCGGACAGGAACACAATGAGCAGTTCTTC.

This chain uses TRBV5-6 with TRBJ1-1; D uncertain. The V and J ends lost 2 bases and 4 bases respectively, with 12 bases between them. From germline, CDR1 is SGHDT and CDR2 YYEEEE. There are 14 residues in the CDR3. In nucleotides, the CDR3 is TGTGCCAGCAGCTTCGGGGTAGGATCCACTGAAGCTTTCTTT. Translating gives CASSFGVGSTEAFF. The entire variable domain, with the rest obtained from reference TRBV5-6 and TRBJ1-1, is as follows: DAGVTQSPTHLIKTRGQQVTLRCSPKSGHDTVSWYQQALGQGPQFIFQYYEEEERQRGNFPDRFSGHQFPNYSSELNVNALLLGDSALYLCASSFGVGSTEAFFGQGTRLTVV.

This clonotype has at least ten counts. The rearrangement uses TRBV7-6 and TRBJ2-7; the D call may be TRBD1 or TRBD2 (5 bases each). The CDR3 contains 14 residues. Trimming removed 3 bases from V and 2 bases from J, with 11 bases in between. Germline V CDR1 and CDR2: SGHVS, FNYEAQ. The DNA for the CDR3 is TGTGCCAGCAGCTTGGGGACGGAGACCTACGAGCAGTACGTC. Its protein is CASSLGTETYEQYV.

This clonotype was observed once. The rearrangement links TRBV11-2 to TRBJ2-1; D is uncertain. Per the germline V gene, CDR1 is SGHAT and CDR2 is FQNNGV. This CDR3 has 13 amino acids. V was trimmed by 2 bases and J by 5 bases, leaving 7 bases between them. The CDR3 sequence is CASSLIPHNEQFF. CDR3 bases: TGTGCCAGCAGCTTAATCCCACACAATGAGCAGTTCTTC.

This rearrangement joins TRBV6-1 to TRBJ1-2; D gene uncertain. The CDR3 loop spans 17 amino acids. Germline CDR1 MNHNS, CDR2 SASEGT. Trimming took off 10 bases at V and 1 base at J, with 25 bases between the two ends. The CDR3 loop reads CATPIPGRSHLNYGYTF. The CDR3 DNA follows: TGTGCCACCCCGATCCCGGGGAGGAGCCACCTTAACTATGGCTACACCTTC.

This clonotype was detected only a few times. The V call is TRBV5-1, the J call TRBJ2-2; tentative D call: TRBD2 (7 bases). Germline CDR1 reads SGHRS; CDR2 reads YFSETQ. V lost 4 bases and J 4 bases, leaving 17 bases between the germline ends. The CDR3 sequence is 16 residues long. DNA for the CDR3: TGCGCCAGCAGCCCCCGTGGGGGGGCGAGCACCGGGGAGCTGTTTTTT. Translated: CASSPRGGASTGELFF.